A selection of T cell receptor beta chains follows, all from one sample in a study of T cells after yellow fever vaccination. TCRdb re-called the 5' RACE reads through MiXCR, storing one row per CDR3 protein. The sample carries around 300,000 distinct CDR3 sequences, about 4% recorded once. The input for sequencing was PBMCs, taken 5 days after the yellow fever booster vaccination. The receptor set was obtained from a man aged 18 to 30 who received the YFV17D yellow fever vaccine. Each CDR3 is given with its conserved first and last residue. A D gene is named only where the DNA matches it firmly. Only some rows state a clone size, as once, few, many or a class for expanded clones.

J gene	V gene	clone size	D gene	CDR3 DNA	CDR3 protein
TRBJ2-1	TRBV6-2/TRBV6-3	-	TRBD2	TGTGCCAGCAGCCGACTAGCGTATGAGCAGTTCTTC	CASSRLAYEQFF
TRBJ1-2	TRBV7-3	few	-	TGTGCCAGCAGCCGCTACCCCCGGGAGAACTATGGCTACACCTTC	CASSRYPRENYGYTF
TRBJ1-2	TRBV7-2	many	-	TGTGCCAGCAGCTCCGCAGGCGGGTATGGCTACACCTTC	CASSSAGGYGYTF
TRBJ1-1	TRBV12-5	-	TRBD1	TGTGCTAGTGGTCCCGGGACAGGAGTTCTTGAAGCTTTCTTT	CASGPGTGVLEAFF
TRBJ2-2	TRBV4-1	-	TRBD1	TGCGCCAGCAGCCAGGGCCGACCGGGACAGGGGGACACCGGGGAGCTGTTTTTT	CASSQGRPGQGDTGELFF
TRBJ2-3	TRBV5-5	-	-	TGTGCCAGCCAAGGGCCGGGCGGTCCAGATACGCAGTATTTT	CASQGPGGPDTQYF
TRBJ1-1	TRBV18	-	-	TGTGCCAGCTCACCGTCGGGGGACGCGAACACTGAAGCTTTCTTT	CASSPSGDANTEAFF
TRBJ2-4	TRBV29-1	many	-	TGCAGCGTTGAAGAGGATTCTCGGGGATTAAAAAACATTCAGTACTTC	CSVEEDSRGLKNIQYF
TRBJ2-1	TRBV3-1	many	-	TGTGCCAGCAGCCAAGATCTTGGGACGACCAATGAGCAGTTCTTC	CASSQDLGTTNEQFF
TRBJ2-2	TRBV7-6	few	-	TGTGCCAGCAGCTTAGCGCAGAGTTACACCGGGGAGCTGTTTTTT	CASSLAQSYTGELFF
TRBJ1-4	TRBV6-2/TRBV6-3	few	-	TGTGCCAGCAACGGAGGAATCGGTGAAAAACTGTTTTTT	CASNGGIGEKLFF
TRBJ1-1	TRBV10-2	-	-	TGCGCCAGTGGATTGTCGGGGGGGAACACTGAAGCTTTCTTT	CASGLSGGNTEAFF
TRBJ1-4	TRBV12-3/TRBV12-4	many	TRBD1	TGTGCCAGCGACGGACAGGGGGGAGAAAAACTGTTTTTT	CASDGQGGEKLFF
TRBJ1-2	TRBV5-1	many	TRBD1	TGCGCCAGCAGCCACGGGGACAGGGAGGTCTTTGGCTACACCTTC	CASSHGDREVFGYTF
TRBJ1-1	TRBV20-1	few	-	TGCAGTGTCCCCCCAGGGTGGAACACTGAAGCTTTCTTT	CSVPPGWNTEAFF
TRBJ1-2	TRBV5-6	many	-	TGTGCCAGCAGCTTGGCGGCCAGGGGTGTCTATGGCTACACCTTC	CASSLAARGVYGYTF
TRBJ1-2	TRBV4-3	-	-	TGCGCCAGCAGCCAGACTCCTAAAGATCATGGCTACACCTTC	CASSQTPKDHGYTF
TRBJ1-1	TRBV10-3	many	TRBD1	TGTGCCATCAGTGAGCCGGGACAGGGCAAAACTGAAGCTTTCTTT	CAISEPGQGKTEAFF
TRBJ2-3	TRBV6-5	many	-	TGTGCCAGCATTGGCGGAGAAAGCACAGATACGCAGTATTTT	CASIGGESTDTQYF
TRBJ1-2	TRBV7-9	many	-	TGTGCCAGCCGTCGGGGCCCTGATGGCTACACCTTC	CASRRGPDGYTF
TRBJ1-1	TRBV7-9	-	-	TGTGCCAGCAGCTCAGGGTTGGACACTGAAGCTTTCTTT	CASSSGLDTEAFF
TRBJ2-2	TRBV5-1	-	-	TGCGCCAGCATGACAGAAAACACCGGGGAGCTGTTTTTT	CASMTENTGELFF
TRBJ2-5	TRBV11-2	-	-	TGTGCCAGCAGCGAACAACAGGGTCCCGGGGAGACCCAGTACTTC	CASSEQQGPGETQYF
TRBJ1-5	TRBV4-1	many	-	TGCGCCAGCAGCCAAGAGGAATGGGGACTTCCCAATCAGCCCCAGCATTTT	CASSQEEWGLPNQPQHF
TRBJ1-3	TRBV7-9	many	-	TGTGCCAGCAGCTTCGGGGACAACACCATATATTTT	CASSFGDNTIYF
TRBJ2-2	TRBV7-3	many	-	TGTGCCAGCAGCTTATCGGGGACCGGGGAGCTGTTTTTT	CASSLSGTGELFF
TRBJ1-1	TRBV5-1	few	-	TGCGCCAGCACCCCTGGTATGAACACTGAAGCTTTCTTT	CASTPGMNTEAFF
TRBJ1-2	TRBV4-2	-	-	TGTGCCAGCAGCCGCGGAGACGGTCCGCTTACCTCTAACTATGGCTACACCTTC	CASSRGDGPLTSNYGYTF
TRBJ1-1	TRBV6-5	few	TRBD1	TGTGCCAGCAGTTACGGGACAGAAGGTACTGAAGCTTTCTTT	CASSYGTEGTEAFF
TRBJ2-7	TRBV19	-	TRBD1	TGTGCCAGTAGTGCAACCAAAGGGACAGCCTACGAGCAGTACTTC	CASSATKGTAYEQYF
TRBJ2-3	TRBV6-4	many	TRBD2	TGTGCCAGCAGCCGTCCTAGCGGGGGGGTTCCCCAGTCAGATACGCAGTATTTT	CASSRPSGGVPQSDTQYF
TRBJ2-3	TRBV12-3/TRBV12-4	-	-	TGTGCCAGCAGTTCCTACAGGGGCACAGATACGCAGTATTTT	CASSSYRGTDTQYF
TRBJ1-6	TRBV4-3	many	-	TGCGCCAGCAGCCAAGCCCTAAGCTCCTATAATTCACCCCTCCACTTT	CASSQALSSYNSPLHF
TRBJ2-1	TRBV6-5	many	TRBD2	TGTGCCAGCAGTTACAATAGCGGGGGGGCTGTTAATGAGCAGTTCTTC	CASSYNSGGAVNEQFF
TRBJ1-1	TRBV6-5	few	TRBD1	TGTGCCAGCAGTTACGGGACAGCGAACACTGAAGCTTTCTTT	CASSYGTANTEAFF
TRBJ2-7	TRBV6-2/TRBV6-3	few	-	TGTGCCAGCAGCCATCAGACGAACGAGCAGTACTTC	CASSHQTNEQYF
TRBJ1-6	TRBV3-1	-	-	TGTGCCAGCAGCCAGTCCGGGACGACCGATCCGACGGGTAATTCACCCCTCCACTTT	CASSQSGTTDPTGNSPLHF
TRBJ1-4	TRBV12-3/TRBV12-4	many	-	TGTGCCAGCAGTTCCGGGACACGAAATGAAAAACTGTTTTTT	CASSSGTRNEKLFF
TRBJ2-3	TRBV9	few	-	TGTGCCAGCAGCGATAGCGTTAACACAGATACGCAGTATTTT	CASSDSVNTDTQYF
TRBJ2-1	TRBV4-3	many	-	TGCGCCAGCAGCCCAGGGACTCCCTCCTACAATGAGCAGTTCTTC	CASSPGTPSYNEQFF
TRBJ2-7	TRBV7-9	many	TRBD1	TGTGCCAGCAGCTTAGAACGGGACAGGGAGCCGGGCGAGCAGTACTTC	CASSLERDREPGEQYF
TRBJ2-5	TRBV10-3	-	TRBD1	TGTGCCATCAGTGAGGGGACAGGGGGATTGGAGACCCAGTACTTC	CAISEGTGGLETQYF
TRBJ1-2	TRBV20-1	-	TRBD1	TGCAGTGCTAGAGATAACAGGGGGGACTATGGCTACACCTTC	CSARDNRGDYGYTF
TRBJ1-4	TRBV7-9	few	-	TGTGCCAGCAATACAGTGGCGCGCGAAAAACTGTTTTTT	CASNTVAREKLFF
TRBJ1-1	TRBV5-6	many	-	TGTGCCAGCAGCCCTTGGCCGGCAGGGCAGACTTTCGAAGCTTTCTTT	CASSPWPAGQTFEAFF
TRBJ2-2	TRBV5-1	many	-	TGCGCCAGCAGCTTAGGAGGAGGGGCGACCGGGGAGCTGTTTTTT	CASSLGGGATGELFF
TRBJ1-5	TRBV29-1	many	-	TGCAGCGTTGACGGGTTGGAGTTGGGCAATCAGCCCCAGCATTTT	CSVDGLELGNQPQHF
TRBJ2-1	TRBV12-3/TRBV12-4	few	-	TGTGCCAGCAGTCTGACGTCCCGAGGCAATGAGCAGTTCTTC	CASSLTSRGNEQFF
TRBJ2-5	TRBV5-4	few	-	TGTGCCAGCAACCCGAGGGGAGAGACCCAGTACTTC	CASNPRGETQYF
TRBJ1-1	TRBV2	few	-	TGTGCCACAACCCGGGGGGAGAACACTGAAGCTTTCTTT	CATTRGENTEAFF
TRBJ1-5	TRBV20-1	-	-	TGCAGTGCTAGTTCGGTTAAAGGGACAAAAGATCAGCCACAGCATTTT	CSASSVKGTKDQPQHF